The 15 T cell receptor beta chains given below trace back to one sample, sequenced in a study of T cell responses to AZD1222 COVID-19 vaccine. Clones were sequenced by immunoSEQ multiplex PCR, and TCRdb holds only the in-frame ones, with some missing. Among 95,000 to 100,000 clones listed, 88% were seen once. This specimen consisted of peripheral blood, obtained 28 days after the second AZD1222 dose. These receptors were taken from an adult who received the AZD1222 COVID-19 vaccine.

In its sample, this clone was seen a few times. This chain uses TRBV27 with TRBJ2-7, with a possible D match to TRBD1 (6 bases). Trimming shortened V by 5 bases and J by 2 bases, and 16 bases separated the two germline ends. From germline, CDR1 is MNHEY and CDR2 SMNVEV (reference sequence). The CDR3 is 15 residues long. The CDR3 loop is CASSETGTPTYEQYF. Here the CDR3 DNA reads TGTGCCAGCAGTGAGACCGGGACACCCACCTACGAGCAGTACTTC.

This clone appeared a single time. The chain joins TRBV6-5 to TRBJ1-2, with D unresolved. V was cut by 0 bases and J by 8 bases, with 16 bases left in between. The V gene's germline CDR1 is MNHEY and CDR2 SVGAGI. The CDR3 runs 15 residues. The DNA of the CDR3 is TGTGCCAGCAGTTACTCGACTTCCTCCCCGGGAGGCTACACCTTC. The encoded protein is CASSYSTSSPGGYTF.

The genes are TRBV6-6 and TRBJ2-7; 10 positions match TRBD2. J was trimmed by 2 bases and V by 6 bases; bases with no gene match: 7. Germline V CDR1 and CDR2: MNHNY, SVGAGI (reference sequence). The CDR3 contains 15 residues. The CDR3 DNA reads as TGTGCCAGCAGATCCCTAGCGGGAGATACCTACGAGCAGTACTTC. This gives the protein CASRSLAGDTYEQYF.

The chain links TRBV11-3 to TRBJ2-3; D ambiguous. CDR1 SGHNT and CDR2 YENEEA come from the germline V gene. The CDR3 spans 12 residues. V was pared by 2 bases and J by 9 bases, with 9 bases between. CDR3 loop: CASSLRTGTQYF. CDR3 sequence (DNA): TGTGCCAGCAGCTTACGGACCGGGACGCAGTATTTT.

J is TRBJ2-6 and V is TRBV3-1 (or the pseudogene TRBV3-2); D gene ambiguous. From germline, CDR1 is LGHDT and CDR2 YNNKEL (reference sequence). Between the trimmed V and J ends, which lost 0 bases and 0 bases, there was a span of 3 bases. This CDR3 region has 15 residues. The CDR3 sequence: CASSQDFSGANVLTF. DNA of the CDR3: TGTGCCAGCAGCCAAGATTTCTCTGGGGCCAACGTCCTGACTTTC.

This clone came up once. The rearrangement joins TRBV5-4 to TRBJ2-3, with 13 positions matching TRBD2. This CDR3 is built from 16 residues. From germline, CDR1 is SGHNT and CDR2 YYREEE (reference sequence). The J segment lost 3 bases and the V segment lost 5 bases, leaving 6 bases of the junction unmatched. The DNA of the CDR3 is TGTGCCAGCAGTCGTAGGACTAGCGGGAGAACAGATACGCAGTATTTT. This translates into CASSRRTSGRTDTQYF.

This clone was seen just once. V usage is TRBV18 and J usage is TRBJ1-2, with D possibly TRBD1 on 6 matching bases. Germline CDR1 is KGHSH and CDR2 is LQKENI. This CDR3 contains 13 residues. V lost 3 bases and J lost 1, with 6 bases in between. CDR3 sequence: CASSPDSNYGYTF. The DNA of the CDR3 is TGTGCCAGCTCACCGGACAGTAACTATGGCTACACCTTC.

A single count supports this clone. Here the CDR3 DNA reads TGTGCCAGCAGTTACAGACAGGGGAGCGAGCAGTACTTC. Protein: CASSYRQGSEQYF. V and J are TRBV6-5 and TRBJ2-7; 8 bases align to TRBD1. The germline CDR1 and CDR2 sequences are MNHEY and SVGAGI. The CDR3 totals 13 residues. V lost 2 bases to trimming and J lost 6 bases; unmatched junction nucleotides: 3.

The chain joins TRBV30 to TRBJ1-1, with 9 bases lining up with TRBD1. V gave up 5 bases and J gave up 4 bases; unmatched junction bases: 17. Germline V CDR1 and CDR2: GTSNPN, SVGIG (reference sequence). The CDR3 loop spans 17 amino acids. CDR3 in amino acids: CAWWRSIQGALSTEAFF. CDR3 coding DNA: TGTGCCTGGTGGAGGTCGATACAGGGGGCGTTGAGCACTGAAGCTTTCTTT.

This chain links TRBV9 with TRBJ1-5; no definite D call. The CDR3 loop spans 13 amino acids. The ends were cut back, 0 bases at V and 3 bases at J, with 4 bases in the middle. CDR1 and CDR2 from the germline V gene are SGDLS and YYNGEE. The chain's CDR3 is CASSVDFNQPQHF. As DNA, the CDR3 is TGTGCCAGCAGCGTAGATTTCAATCAGCCCCAGCATTTT.

The chain joins TRBV19 to TRBJ1-4; the D gene is possibly TRBD1 (5 bases). The CDR3 spans 15 residues. Germline V gene data show CDR1 as LNHDA and CDR2 as SQIVND (reference sequence). The germline V and J ends were trimmed by 4 bases and 5 bases, with 14 bases remaining between them. The CDR3 DNA follows: TGTGCCAGTAGTACTGACAGAAGACTAAATGAAAAACTGTTTTTT. Protein sequence: CASSTDRRLNEKLFF.

CDR3 in DNA: TGCGCCAGCAGCTTAAGGGGTCAAGCGGACACCATATATTTT. Protein: CASSLRGQADTIYF. The chain uses TRBV5-1 and TRBJ1-3; TRBD1 might be the D (5 bases). The CDR3 spans 14 residues. The germline CDR1 and CDR2 sequences are SGHRS and YFSETQ. V was trimmed by 2 bases and J by 8 bases, leaving 14 bases between them.

The rearrangement uses TRBV6-5 and TRBJ1-6, with 7 nucleotides matching TRBD1. CDR1 and CDR2 from the germline V gene are MNHEY and SVGAGI. CDR3 size: 15 residues. The junction had 8 bases not matched to a gene; V was cut back by 6 bases and J by 6 bases. As DNA, the CDR3 is TGTGCCAGCAGCGGGGGCACAGGGGCTAATTCACCCCTCCACTTT. It codes for CASSGGTGANSPLHF.

The chain is built from TRBV6-6 and TRBJ1-2, with D unclear. V was pared by 7 bases and J by 4 bases, with 7 bases between. The CDR3 is made up of 11 amino acids. The germline CDR1 and CDR2 sequences are MNHNY and SVGAGI (reference sequence). CDR3 DNA: TGTGCCAGCACCTCAGGCTATGGCTACACCTTC. Protein sequence: CASTSGYGYTF.

The chain employs TRBV5-1 and TRBJ1-2; D remains ambiguous. CDR1 and CDR2 from the germline V gene are SGHRS and YFSETQ. The CDR3 sequence is 13 residues long. Trimming shortened V by 1 base and J by 6 bases, and 10 bases separated the two germline ends. In nucleotides, the CDR3 is TGCGCCAGCAGCTTGCAGTCCGAACATGGCTACACCTTC. Its protein is CASSLQSEHGYTF.